The T cell receptor (beta chain) described here comes from a study of T-cell reconstitution after alpha-beta-depleted transplantation in children (dated by TCRdb to the mid-2010s). About the investigation overall: The study quantitatively tracked T-cell immune reconstitution after TCRalphabeta/CD19-depleted allogeneic hematopoietic cell transplantation in children using TCR repertoire profiling. The paper as a whole reports these results and caveats: The apparently early recovery of alphabetaT-cell counts about two months after transplant reportedly depended on only several hundred rapidly expanded clones that came from non-depleted graft cells. Over subsequent months, a decline in hyperexpanded clone frequencies was noted, and after one year, T-cell counts and TCRbeta diversity were mostly ascribed to newly produced T cells. In some patients, high TCRbeta diversity at day 60 was attributed to recipient T cells and intrathymic progenitors that had survived conditioning.

This clonotype has more than one count but fewer than ten. This clone's antigen is unknown. No much larger clonotype is one base removed from it; base qualities were not supplied. In the paper's terms, the time point label means: day 60 (about 2 months) after transplantation. The label giving this sample's treatment or condition can be read as: allogeneic hematopoietic cell transplantation with graft depleted of TCRalphabeta T cells and CD19 B cells. TCRalphabeta/CD19-depleted allogeneic hematopoietic cell grafts were given to the transplant recipients, all of whom were children. Via the germline V gene (reference sequence), CDR1 is GTSNPN and CDR2 SVGIG. From the cysteine up to the phenylalanine, the CDR3 has a length of 15 residues. Only CDR3 DNA is held: 45 bases, read in frame from base 1. V loses 1 base of germline sequence and J loses 5 bases, and the interval between the two ends is 15 bases.

Libraries were constructed by PCR. The data were produced on an Illumina HiSeq 2500. Molecular barcoding was employed in the preparation of TCR libraries, with unique molecular identifiers being used to normalize TCRbeta repertoire quantification. TCRdb's own reprocessing of the public reads used fastp at Q25 and MiXCR and kept productive beta chains. Rows with one shared CDR3 protein collapse into an entry with the most common genes and DNA. This sample has 100,000 or so distinct CDR3 sequences in its table, and approximately 6% of those were observed once. 6% to 7% of the sample lies in the top ten.

The sequences come from PBMCs, mostly from graft donor cells, collected 60 days after TCRalphabeta/CD19-depleted stem cell transplant. The sequence is built from TRBV30 and TRBJ1-5, and perhaps TRBD1 as D gene, on 6 matching bases. This clonotype was sampled from a female patient aged 2-10 years who had a stem cell transplant for Fanconi anemia, so the T cells may come from the graft donor. CDR3 region: CAWSEVGRGDQPQHF. At the DNA level, the sequence is TGTGCCTGGAGTGAAGTCGGCAGGGGCGATCAGCCCCAGCATTTT.